This TCR beta chain was profiled in a study of CXCR3-negative and CXCR3-positive naive CD8 T cells. General observations from the study: Comparison of naive cells showed more hydrophobic TRB CDR3s in CXCR3-positive than in CXCR3-negative naive cells.

Comments on this clonotype: Its antigen is still unknown.

UMI labels and 5' RACE were used to prepare the TRB cDNA libraries. TCRdb derives one entry per CDR3 protein from the 5' RACE reads, leaving out DNA. The listing contains some 130,000 distinct CDR3 sequences. The CDR3 covers 11 residues. The V gene's germline CDR1 is SQVTM and CDR2 ANQGSEA. Source material: naive CXCR3+ CD8+ T cells from blood. The subset here: CD45RO-CCR7+CD27+CD95- naive CD8+ T cells expressing CXCR3 (TNR3+). This receptor was obtained from a human donor in good health. Some clones in this sample may be carry-over from other donors' samples. This sequence joins TRBV29-1 and TRBJ1-2; TCRdb indicates TRBD1, and absent DNA this call remains unverified. The chain's CDR3 is CSAFVHYGYTF.